This TCR beta chain was sequenced in a study of cytomegalovirus exposure and HLA in healthy donors. This clone was counted a few times. The PCR was carried out with 60 Vbeta primers and 13 Jbeta primers. This table comes from immunoSEQ multiplex PCR, and its TCRdb copy is limited to in-frame clones, with some not included. The sample has some 120,000 clones; 72% are singletons. The sequenced sample consisted of PBMCs. This TCR was sampled from a man between 25 and 39 years old in good health and CMV-seronegative.

CDR3 bases: TGTGCCAGCAGCCCGGGACAGAGATATGGCTACACCTTC. It yields the protein CASSPGQRYGYTF. The chain is built from TRBV6-1 and TRBJ1-2; 7 bases map to TRBD1. The junction had 6 bases not matched to a gene; V was cut back by 6 bases and J by 5 bases. In germline, CDR1 is MNHNS, CDR2 SASEGT. The CDR3 extends over 13 amino acids.